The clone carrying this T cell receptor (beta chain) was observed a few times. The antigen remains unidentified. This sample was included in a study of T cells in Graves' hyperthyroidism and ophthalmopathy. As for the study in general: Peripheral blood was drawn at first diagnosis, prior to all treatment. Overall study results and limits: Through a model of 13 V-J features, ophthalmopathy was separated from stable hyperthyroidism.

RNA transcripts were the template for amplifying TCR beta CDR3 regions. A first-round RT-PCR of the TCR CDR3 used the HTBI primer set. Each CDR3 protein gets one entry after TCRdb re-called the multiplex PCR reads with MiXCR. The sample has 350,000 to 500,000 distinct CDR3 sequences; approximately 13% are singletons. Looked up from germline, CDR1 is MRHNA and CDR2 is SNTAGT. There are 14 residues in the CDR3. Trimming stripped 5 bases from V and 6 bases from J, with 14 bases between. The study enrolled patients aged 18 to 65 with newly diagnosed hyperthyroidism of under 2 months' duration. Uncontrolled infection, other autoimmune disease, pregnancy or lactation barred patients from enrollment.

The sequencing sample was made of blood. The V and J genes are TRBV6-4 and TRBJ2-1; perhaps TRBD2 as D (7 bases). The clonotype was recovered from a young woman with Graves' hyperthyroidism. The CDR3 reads CASSKTGGLNEQFF. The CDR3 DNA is TGTGCCAGCAGTAAGACGGGGGGCCTCAATGAGCAGTTCTTC.